Listed here are 24 T cell receptor beta chains from one sample, sequenced in a study of T cells after posttransplantation cyclophosphamide. Treatment was busulfan-fludarabine conditioning, a marrow graft, and cyclophosphamide on days +3 and +4. Method: immunoSEQ multiplex PCR; TCRdb's copy keeps in-frame clones and lacks some. The table lists around 40,000 clones, around 91% of them singletons. The sample in question was PBMCs, obtained 62 days after allogeneic stem cell transplant with posttransplant cyclophosphamide. The receptors here all came from a male patient aged 60 to 75 who received an allogeneic stem cell transplant from a related donor and was CMV-positive. Some T cells may trace back to the graft donor.

The rearrangement joins TRBV11-3 to TRBJ1-5, with D unresolved. V lost 2 bases and J lost 7, with 24 bases in between. CDR3 length: 18 amino acids. Germline assignment: CDR1 SGHNT and CDR2 YENEEA. CDR3 sequence reads: CASSLILVDREEDQPQHF. CDR3 nucleotides: TGTGCCAGCAGCTTAATATTGGTGGATCGGGAGGAGGACCAGCCCCAGCATTTT.

This sequence joins TRBV6-1 and TRBJ1-5; 9 bases line up with TRBD1. Germline loops: CDR1 MNHNS, CDR2 SASEGT. This CDR3 spans 18 amino acids. The V and J ends lost 4 bases and 6 bases, in that order; junction bases with no gene match: 16. CDR3 residues: CASSVGQGSGSGGQPQHF. In nucleotides, the CDR3 is TGTGCCAGCAGTGTAGGACAGGGGTCCGGCTCCGGAGGTCAGCCCCAGCATTTT.

In DNA form, the CDR3 reads TGCGCCAGCAGCTTCGGCCCGGGGACTGAAGCTTTCTTT. It is translated as CASSFGPGTEAFF. The rearrangement links TRBV5-1 to TRBJ1-1, with D unclear. Germline loops: CDR1 SGHRS, CDR2 YFSETQ. Trimming removed 2 bases at V and 5 bases at J, with 10 bases between. The CDR3 length is 13 residues.

This clone was seen once. V and J are TRBV19 and TRBJ1-5, with 7 bases identical to TRBD1. After removal of 3 bases from V and 1 base from J, the junction contained 9 bases not matched to a gene. This CDR3 spans 17 amino acids. Germline CDR1 reads LNHDA; CDR2 reads SQIVND (reference sequence). The CDR3 loop reads CASSIGGGKMSNQPQHF. The CDR3 bases are TGTGCCAGTAGTATTGGAGGGGGCAAGATGAGCAATCAGCCCCAGCATTTT.

The CDR3 here is CASSQALSSYNEQFF. DNA of the CDR3: TGTGCCAGCAGCCAAGCCCTGAGCTCCTACAATGAGCAGTTCTTC. This chain uses TRBV11-2 with TRBJ2-1; D is unresolved. The CDR3 loop spans 15 amino acids. Deletions cut 5 bases from V and 0 bases from J, with 11 bases between. Germline CDR1 reads SGHAT; CDR2 reads FQNNGV.

The chain has TRBV7-9 and TRBJ2-6; 8 nucleotides line up with TRBD1. CDR1 SEHNR and CDR2 FQNEAQ come from the germline V gene (reference sequence). With V trimmed by 0 bases and J by 4 bases, 8 bases remained unmatched. This CDR3 spans 18 amino acids. The CDR3 loop reads CASSLARTGMYGANVLTF. DNA of the CDR3: TGTGCCAGCAGCTTAGCAAGGACAGGGATGTACGGGGCCAACGTCCTGACTTTC.

V gene TRBV11-3 combines with J gene TRBJ2-2; no clear D. The germline gives CDR1 SGHNT, CDR2 YENEEA. V lost 2 bases and J 7 bases, leaving 5 bases between the germline ends. The CDR3 is made up of 12 amino acids. CDR3 nucleotide sequence: TGTGCCAGCAGCTTAAATAGCGGGGAGCTGTTTTTT. This encodes CASSLNSGELFF.

The chain links TRBV29-1 to TRBJ1-2, with 7 bases matching TRBD1. Germline V gene sequence: CDR1 SQVTM, CDR2 ANQGSEA. There are 9 residues in the CDR3. V lost 3 bases and J lost 14; bases outside the gene matches: 3. DNA for the CDR3: TGCAGCGTTGACAAGGGGGCGACCTTC. Its protein is CSVDKGATF.

DNA of the CDR3: TGCGCCAGCAGGGAGCTGGCGGGGGGGAACACCGGGGAGCTGTTTTTT. It translates to CASRELAGGNTGELFF. This sequence joins TRBV5-1 and TRBJ2-2, with 8 bases matching TRBD2. The CDR3 is 16 residues long. Germline-derived CDR1 and CDR2 are SGHRS and YFSETQ. V was clipped by 5 bases and J by 1 base; unmatched bases: 7.

The chain carries TRBV19 and TRBJ1-1; tentative D call: TRBD1 (6 bases). This CDR3 has 13 amino acids. CDR1 is LNHDA, CDR2 SQIVND, per germline (reference sequence). Trimming shortened V by 9 bases and J by 4 bases, and 15 bases separated the two germline ends. CDR3 sequence reads: CARDSSVGTEAFF. CDR3 coding DNA: TGTGCCAGGGACAGTTCCGTCGGCACTGAAGCTTTCTTT.

The chain joins TRBV19 to TRBJ1-1; D is unclear. The V gene's germline CDR1 is LNHDA and CDR2 SQIVND (reference sequence). V shed 7 bases and J shed 0 bases, with 15 bases lying between them. The CDR3 spans 15 residues. CDR3 nucleotides: TGTGCCAGTATCGGTCCCCCCGTGTTGAACACTGAAGCTTTCTTT. Amino acid sequence: CASIGPPVLNTEAFF.

The chain joins TRBV29-1 to TRBJ2-3; TRBD2 is a possible D gene (6 bases). This CDR3 region has 15 residues. Germline values: CDR1 SQVTM, CDR2 ANQGSEA. V was cut by 3 bases and J by 1 base, with 14 bases left in between. The CDR3 bases are TGCAGCGTTGAGGAGGGCGGGGTGGGCACAGATACGCAGTATTTT. Its protein product is CSVEEGGVGTDTQYF.

The rearrangement links TRBV7-9 to TRBJ1-1, with 8 positions matching TRBD1. Germline CDR1 and CDR2: SEHNR and FQNEAQ (reference sequence). Losses at the gene ends were 5 bases for V and 6 bases for J; bases not matched to a gene: 8. CDR3 length equals 14 residues. The CDR3 sequence is CASSPGQGRPEAFF. As DNA, the CDR3 is TGTGCCAGCAGCCCCGGACAGGGAAGGCCTGAAGCTTTCTTT.

The chain has TRBV19 and TRBJ1-6; TRBD1 matches at 8 bases. The CDR3 has 15 residues. The trim removed 5 bases at V and 9 bases at J, leaving 9 bases unmatched. Germline lookup yields CDR1 LNHDA and CDR2 SQIVND (reference sequence). The CDR3 protein is CASSESGTGGSPLHF. The CDR3 DNA follows: TGTGCCAGTAGTGAATCCGGGACAGGAGGTTCACCCCTCCACTTT.

J is TRBJ2-3 and V is TRBV7-9, with 11 positions matching TRBD2. Trimming at V came to 2 bases and at J to 1 base, leaving 5 bases not matched to a gene. CDR1 SEHNR and CDR2 FQNEAQ come from the germline V gene (reference sequence). CDR3 length: 17 amino acids. In nucleotides, the CDR3 is TGTGCCAGCAGCTTAACTACTAGCGGGGGAGGCACAGATACGCAGTATTTT. Translated: CASSLTTSGGGTDTQYF.

The genes are TRBV9 and TRBJ1-2; D not certain. There are 12 residues in the CDR3. Germline V gene lookup returns CDR1 SGDLS and CDR2 YYNGEE. V was shortened by 0 bases and J by 6 bases, with 6 bases between the two germline ends. The CDR3 region is CASSVAFDGYTF. In DNA form, the CDR3 reads TGTGCCAGCAGCGTAGCTTTCGATGGCTACACCTTC. Full variable domain (rest looked up from reference TRBV9 and TRBJ1-2): DSGVTQTPKHLITATGQRVTLRCSPRSGDLSVYWYQQSLDQGLQFLIQYYNGEERAKGNILERFSAQQFPDLHSELNLSSLELGDSALYFCASSVAFDGYTFGSGTRLTVV.

CDR3 protein: CASSHREGGYGYTF. The CDR3 nucleotides read TGTGCCAGCAGCCACCGGGAGGGAGGCTATGGCTACACCTTC. The J gene is TRBJ1-2, the V gene TRBV27; D not certain. Between the trimmed V and J ends, which lost 6 bases and 4 bases, there was a span of 15 bases. The CDR3 spans 14 residues. Germline assignment: CDR1 MNHEY and CDR2 SMNVEV (reference sequence).

The chain employs TRBV6-5 and TRBJ1-4; no reliable D call. V shed 5 bases and J shed 5 bases, with 15 bases lying between them. This CDR3 comprises 15 residues. The germline CDR1 and CDR2 sequences are MNHEY and SVGAGI. CDR3 DNA sequence: TGTGCCAGCAGTCGAACCCTGCACAACAATGAAAAACTGTTTTTT. Its translation: CASSRTLHNNEKLFF.

As concerns this clone: Compared with germline, one end of the junction differs, possibly owing to a read error. This sequence joins TRBV6-1 and TRBJ1-3, with 8 bases that match TRBD1. Per the germline V gene, CDR1 is MNHNS and CDR2 is SASEGT. The CDR3 is made up of 19 amino acids. The CDR3 nucleotides are TGTGCCAGCAGGGAAGCCGGGACAGGATACTTATACTCTGGAAACACCATATATTTT. This encodes CASREAGTGYLYSGNTIYF.

The genes are TRBV6-1 and TRBJ2-3; 9 positions agree with TRBD1. Germline assignment: CDR1 MNHNS and CDR2 SASEGT. J was trimmed by 4 bases and V by 7 bases; bases with no gene match: 6. The CDR3 loop spans 14 amino acids. This chain's CDR3 is CASMGDRDSDTQYF. The CDR3 DNA is TGTGCCAGCATGGGGGACAGGGATTCAGATACGCAGTATTTT.

The rearrangement uses TRBV5-4 and TRBJ2-5; tentative D call: TRBD1 (5 bases). The CDR3 is 14 amino acids. Trimming pared 0 bases from V and 5 bases from J, leaving 11 bases between. The germline gives CDR1 SGHNT, CDR2 YYREEE (reference sequence). CDR3 in DNA: TGTGCCAGCAGCTTGGCGGGCAGGGCCGAGACCCAGTACTTC. This gives the protein CASSLAGRAETQYF.

This clone came up once. This chain links TRBV6-6 with TRBJ2-7; 7 bases line up with TRBD1. CDR1 and CDR2 from the germline V gene are MNHNY and SVGAGI (reference sequence). The V gene end was trimmed by 6 bases and the J gene end by 7 bases; junction bases not matched to a gene: 6. CDR3 length equals 12 residues. The CDR3 DNA follows: TGTGCCAGCAGCTTGGACAGGACAGAGCAGTACGTC. Translated: CASSLDRTEQYV.

V and J are TRBV27 and TRBJ1-2, with unresolved D. CDR3 length: 11 residues. The V and J ends lost 8 bases and 4 bases respectively, with 8 bases between them. Germline V CDR1 and CDR2: MNHEY, SMNVEV (reference sequence). CDR3 loop: CASGSLYGYTF. The CDR3 nucleotides read TGTGCCAGCGGGAGCCTCTATGGCTACACCTTC.

This clone was picked up one time. V gene TRBV18 combines with J gene TRBJ1-3; D gene ambiguous. This CDR3 region has 15 residues. V was trimmed by 1 base and J by 0 bases, leaving 7 bases between them. CDR1 and CDR2 from the germline V gene are KGHSH and LQKENI. For the CDR3, the DNA is TGTGCCAGCTCACCACGGGGAGGCTCTGGAAACACCATATATTTT. Its protein is CASSPRGGSGNTIYF.